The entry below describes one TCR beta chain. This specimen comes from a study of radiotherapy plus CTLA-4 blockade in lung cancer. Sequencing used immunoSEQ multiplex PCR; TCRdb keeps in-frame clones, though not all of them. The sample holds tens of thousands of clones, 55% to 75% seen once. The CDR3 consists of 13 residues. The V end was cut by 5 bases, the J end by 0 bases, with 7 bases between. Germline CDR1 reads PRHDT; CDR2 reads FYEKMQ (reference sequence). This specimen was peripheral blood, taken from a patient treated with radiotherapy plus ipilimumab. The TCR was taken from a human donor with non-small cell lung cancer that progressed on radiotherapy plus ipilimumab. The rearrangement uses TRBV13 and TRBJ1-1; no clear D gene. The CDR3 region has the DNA TGTGCCAGCAGCCCCCGTCTGAACACTGAAGCTTTCTTT. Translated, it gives CASSPRLNTEAFF.